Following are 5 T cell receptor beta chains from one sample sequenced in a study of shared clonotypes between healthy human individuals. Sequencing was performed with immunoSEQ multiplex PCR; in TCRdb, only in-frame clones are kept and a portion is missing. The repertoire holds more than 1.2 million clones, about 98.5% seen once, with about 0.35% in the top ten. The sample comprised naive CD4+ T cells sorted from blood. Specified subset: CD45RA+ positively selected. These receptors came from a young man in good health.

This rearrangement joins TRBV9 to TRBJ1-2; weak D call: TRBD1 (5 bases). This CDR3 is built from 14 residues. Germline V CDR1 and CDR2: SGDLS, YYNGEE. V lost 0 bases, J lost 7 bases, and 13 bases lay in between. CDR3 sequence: CASSVGPGAIGYTF. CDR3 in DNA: TGTGCCAGCAGCGTAGGGCCCGGGGCAATTGGCTACACCTTC.

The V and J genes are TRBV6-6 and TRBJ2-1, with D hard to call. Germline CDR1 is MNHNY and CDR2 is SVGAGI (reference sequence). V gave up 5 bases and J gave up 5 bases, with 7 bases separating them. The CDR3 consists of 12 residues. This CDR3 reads CASSVLDNEQFF. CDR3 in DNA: TGTGCCAGCAGTGTCTTGGACAATGAGCAGTTCTTC.

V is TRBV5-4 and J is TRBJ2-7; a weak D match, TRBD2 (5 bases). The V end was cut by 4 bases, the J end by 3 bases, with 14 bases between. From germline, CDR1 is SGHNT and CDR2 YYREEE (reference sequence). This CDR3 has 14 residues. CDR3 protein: CASSADGIIYEQYF. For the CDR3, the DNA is TGTGCCAGCAGCGCGGACGGGATAATCTACGAGCAGTACTTC.

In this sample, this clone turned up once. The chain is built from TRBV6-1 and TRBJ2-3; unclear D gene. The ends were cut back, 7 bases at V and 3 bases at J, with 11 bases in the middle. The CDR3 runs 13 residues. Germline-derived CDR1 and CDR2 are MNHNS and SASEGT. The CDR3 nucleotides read TGTGCCAGCACGAGGCAGCCTACAGATACGCAGTATTTT. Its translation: CASTRQPTDTQYF.

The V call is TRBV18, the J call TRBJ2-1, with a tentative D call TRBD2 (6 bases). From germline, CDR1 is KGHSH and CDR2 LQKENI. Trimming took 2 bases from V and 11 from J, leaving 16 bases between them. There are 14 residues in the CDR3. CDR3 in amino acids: CASSPALRGLKQFF. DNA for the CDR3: TGTGCCAGCTCACCAGCGTTACGGGGACTCAAGCAGTTCTTC.